This T cell receptor beta chain was sequenced during a study of blood T cell repertoires in COVID-19 (dated by TCRdb to about 2020). With regard to the full study: Collaborator samples came from the United States, Italy and Spain and covered acute and convalescent phases of COVID-19. Nearly every sample came with metadata listing a de-identified subject ID, COVID-19 status, age in years and sex. The samples were drawn from two sources: the first 160 participants of the ongoing ImmuneRACE study, and approximately 1,300 subjects contributed by 6 global collaborators. The repertoires were released in a freely available public database intended as a resource for research on the immune response to SARS-CoV-2. Where available, HLA class I and class II types were taken from metadata supplied by the sample provider and were not determined by assay-based typing. Subjects who had been exposed to COVID-19, were actively infected with it, or had recovered from it provided the deeply sampled blood TCRbeta repertoires that made up the dataset. The material from the prospective study consisted of cDNA or gDNA derived from T cells, B-cell-depleted T cells, or PBMCs. What the authors observed across the whole study: Clinical and demographic metadata were provided uncurated, with the amount varying by source and participant.

The collaborating institutions used their own protocols to collect whole blood in K2EDTA tubes. For TCRbeta analysis, collaborators shipped samples as frozen whole blood, isolated PBMCs, or DNA extracted from either of those sample types. About this clone itself: The clone's antigen remains unknown. No base-level quality is on record; no much larger clone is a single base apart.

TCRbeta CDR3 regions were amplified from genomic DNA using the immunoSEQ Assay, a bias-controlled multiplex PCR. In the authors' own workflow: Nucleated cell counts per sample were estimated from amplification of reference gene primers within the assay. To quantify the absolute abundance of each unique TCRbeta CDR3 rearrangement, sequence reads were collapsed and filtered. For each sample, productive Simpson clonality was calculated as the square root of Simpson's diversity index over productive rearrangements. The source is immuneACCESS, and TCRdb retained only in-frame sequences with V and J called. Part of the clones is not carried over; for the studies checked, unresolved V genes explain less than half of this, and the remainder is unexplained. That table supplies the V and J calls and clone size; D and trimming were determined from the DNA. Recorded for this sample are about 190,000 clones; 70% to 90% of them occurred a single time. The leading ten clones occupy around 1.1% of the sample.

The CDR3 covers 12 residues, taking in both the cysteine and the phenylalanine. Of the read, only the CDR3 DNA is kept; its 36 bases are in frame from base 1. CDR1 MGHDK and CDR2 SYGVNS were looked up in the germline V gene. Trimming costs V 3 bases and J 7 bases, and their ends lie 10 bases apart. This chain joins TRBV25-1 to TRBJ2-7; the D gene remains uncertain. The sample taken for sequencing was peripheral blood. The sequence was obtained from a man aged 30-40 years with acute or convalescent COVID-19. The base sequence is TGTGCCAGCAGTGACAGGATAGGTGAGCAGTACTTC. Its protein product is CASSDRIGEQYF.